A selection of T cell receptor beta chains follows, all from one sample in a study of cytomegalovirus exposure and HLA in healthy donors. Clones were read by immunoSEQ multiplex PCR, and TCRdb kept only the in-frame ones, dropping some. The table shows 150,000 to 200,000 clones, with under 85% occurring only once. The sample consisted of PBMCs. The receptors here all came from a female donor in good health and CMV-seronegative. Both conserved end residues are part of each CDR3. D genes are given only for firm matches. Part of the rows lack a size; the others show once, few, many or a class for expanded clones.

j_call clone_size d_call v_call cdr3_aa cdr3_nt
TRBJ2-1 - TRBD2 TRBV6-1 CASAFTSGVYNEQFF TGTGCCAGCGCTTTTACTAGCGGGGTTTACAATGAGCAGTTCTTC
TRBJ2-1 - - TRBV5-1 CASSLGVLFGSSYNEQFF TGCGCCAGCAGTCTTGGTGTTCTTTTCGGGAGCTCCTACAATGAGCAGTTCTTC
TRBJ1-5 - - TRBV6-5 CASSDSENQPQHF TGTGCCAGCAGCGACAGTGAGAATCAGCCCCAGCATTTT
TRBJ1-2 - TRBD1 TRBV4-3 CASSQNRGLNYGYTF TGCGCCAGCAGCCAAAACAGGGGGCTTAACTATGGCTACACCTTC
TRBJ2-7 - TRBD1 TRBV6-5 CASSRGQGPDEQYF TGTGCCAGCAGCCGAGGACAGGGGCCTGACGAGCAGTACTTC
TRBJ1-1 - - TRBV28 CASSSRTSLNTEAFF TGTGCCAGCAGTTCTAGGACTTCGCTGAACACTGAAGCTTTCTTT
TRBJ1-5 - - TRBV18 CASSPPLSGGLNQPQHF TGTGCCAGCTCACCGCCTCTCTCGGGAGGACTCAATCAGCCCCAGCATTTT
TRBJ2-2 - - TRBV6-4 CASSIREWAGELFF TGTGCCAGCAGTATCCGGGAGTGGGCCGGGGAGCTGTTTTTT
TRBJ1-1 few - TRBV27 CASSIQGRAMNTEAFF TGTGCCAGCAGTATACAGGGTAGGGCCATGAACACTGAAGCTTTCTTT
TRBJ1-1 - - TRBV2 CASRGTFFFRAFF TGTGCCAGCAGAGGGACATTTTTCTTTCGGGCTTTCTTT
TRBJ1-2 - TRBD1 TRBV2 CASPNRGGYGYTF TGTGCCAGCCCGAACAGGGGGGGGTATGGCTACACCTTC
TRBJ2-7 - - TRBV9 CASSVGQGNYEQYF TGTGCCAGCAGCGTAGGGCAGGGAAATTACGAGCAGTACTTC
TRBJ1-5 - TRBD1 TRBV7-9 CASSLAQDRGFYGNQPQHF TGTGCCAGCAGCTTAGCACAGGACAGGGGGTTTTACGGCAATCAGCCCCAGCATTTT
TRBJ2-7 - - TRBV29-1 CSVGAVSYEQYF TGCAGCGTTGGGGCAGTCTCCTACGAGCAGTACTTC
TRBJ1-6 - - TRBV28 CASSFLVNSPLHF TGTGCCAGCAGTTTTCTTGTCAATTCACCCCTCCACTTT
TRBJ1-1 - - TRBV6-5 CASSYGTAVNTEAFF TGTGCCAGCAGTTACGGAACAGCAGTGAACACTGAAGCTTTCTTT
TRBJ2-7 few TRBD1 TRBV7-9 CASSIDRVEQYF TGTGCCAGCAGCATAGACAGGGTTGAGCAGTACTTC
TRBJ2-1 - - TRBV7-2 CASSPDRTISSYNEQFF TGTGCCAGCAGCCCCGACAGGACCATAAGCTCCTACAATGAGCAGTTCTTC
TRBJ2-3 - TRBD2 TRBV4-1 CASTPGRGGLMTSTDTQYF TGCGCCAGCACACCTGGGCGGGGGGGCCTTATGACTAGCACAGATACGCAGTATTTT
TRBJ2-3 - TRBD2 TRBV18 CASSHHLAGGNSTDTQYF TGTGCCAGCTCACACCACCTAGCGGGGGGCAATAGCACAGATACGCAGTATTTT
TRBJ2-5 - TRBD1 TRBV29-1 CSVGLQGEETQYF TGCAGCGTTGGTCTCCAGGGGGAAGAGACCCAGTACTTC
TRBJ1-5 - TRBD1 TRBV6-5 CASSRSQGDQPQHF TGTGCCAGCAGTAGATCACAGGGGGATCAGCCCCAGCATTTT
TRBJ2-5 - TRBD2 TRBV5-1 CASSPQREMWETQYF TGCGCCAGCAGCCCCCAGCGGGAGATGTGGGAGACCCAGTACTTC
TRBJ2-2 once TRBD1 TRBV18 CASSPQGAQPTGELFF TGTGCCAGCTCACCCCAGGGGGCCCAACCCACCGGGGAGCTGTTTTTT
TRBJ2-2 once - TRBV28 CASSLWYSPNTGELFF TGTGCCAGCAGTTTATGGTATAGCCCGAACACCGGGGAGCTGTTTTTT
TRBJ2-5 - TRBD2 TRBV7-3 CASSLAGGQETQYF TGTGCCAGCAGCTTAGCGGGGGGACAAGAGACCCAGTACTTC
TRBJ2-3 - - TRBV30 CAWRLVTDTQYF TGTGCCTGGAGACTAGTGACAGATACGCAGTATTTT
TRBJ2-7 few TRBD2 TRBV28 CASSSNSGRAGYEQYF TGTGCCAGCAGTTCAAATAGCGGGAGGGCCGGTTACGAGCAGTACTTC
TRBJ1-2 - - TRBV10-3 CAISADTPDGYTF TGTGCCATCAGTGCCGACACCCCTGATGGCTACACCTTC
TRBJ1-2 - - TRBV14 CASSQDAGGIYGYTF TGTGCCAGCAGCCAAGATGCGGGAGGTATTTATGGCTACACCTTC
TRBJ2-5 - - TRBV5-1 CASNRRNQETQYF TGCGCCAGCAACAGGCGGAACCAAGAGACCCAGTACTTC
TRBJ1-2 - - TRBV14 CASSQRPGRGYGYTF TGTGCCAGCAGCCAAAGGCCAGGAAGGGGCTATGGCTACACCTTC
TRBJ2-2 - TRBD2 TRBV29-1 CSVGRASGTGELFF TGCAGCGTTGGGAGGGCTAGCGGAACCGGGGAGCTGTTTTTT
TRBJ1-1 - TRBD1 TRBV5-5 CASSLGGQGGTEAFF TGTGCCAGCAGCTTGGGAGGACAGGGAGGGACTGAAGCTTTCTTT
TRBJ2-7 - - TRBV25-1 CASSESGIRYEQYF TGTGCCAGCAGTGAGAGCGGTATCCGATACGAGCAGTACTTC
TRBJ1-1 few - TRBV5-5 CASSLASYAGDEDTEAFF TGTGCCAGCAGCTTGGCCAGTTACGCGGGCGACGAGGACACTGAAGCTTTCTTT